The next 25 T cell receptor beta chains were all read from a single sample in a study of regulatory T cells in long-lasting Graves disease. For TCR beta, libraries came from iRepertoire HTBI primers and Arm-PCR of CDR3 regions. Each CDR3 protein gets one entry after TCRdb re-called the multiplex PCR reads with MiXCR. The sample shows about 430,000 distinct CDR3 sequences, approximately 22% of them seen only once. Time point indicated: persistent/refractory GD, antithyroid drugs over 5 years with positive TRAb. The TCR library used RNA extracted from PBMCs. This material consisted of peripheral blood mononuclear cells (PBMCs), taken when the disease was refractory, from a patient treated with antithyroid drugs. The origin of the receptors is a female donor with Graves disease.

This clonotype was recorded at least ten times. The chain uses TRBV2 and TRBJ1-5; D not certain. The V and J ends lost 7 bases and 2 bases respectively, with 12 bases between them. The CDR3 runs to 14 residues. Germline V gives CDR1 SNHLY, CDR2 FYNNEI. CDR3 region: CASTSGEGNQPQHF. The CDR3 bases are TGTGCCAGCACCTCGGGTGAGGGCAATCAGCCCCAGCATTTT. Full variable domain (remainder filled in from reference TRBV2 and TRBJ1-5): EPEVTQTPSHQVTQMGQEVILRCVPISNHLYFYWYRQILGQKVEFLVSFYNNEISEKSEIFDDQFSVERPDGSNFTLKIRSTKLEDSAMYFCASTSGEGNQPQHFGDGTRLSIL.

This clonotype showed up many times. V gene TRBV6-1 combines with J gene TRBJ2-7; D not resolved. Germline V CDR1 and CDR2: MNHNS, SASEGT. The V and J ends lost 0 bases and 4 bases respectively, with 13 bases between them. CDR3 length: 15 amino acids. CDR3 bases: TGTGCCAGCAGTGAAGCGTTGGACGGTATTTACGAGCAGTACTTC. This gives the protein CASSEALDGIYEQYF.

There are a few counts of this clonotype. The chain is built from TRBV28 and TRBJ2-6, with D tentatively TRBD1 (6 bases). The CDR3 has 20 amino acids. Germline CDR1 reads MDHEN; CDR2 reads SYDVKM. Trimming shortened V by 3 bases and J by 2 bases, and 23 bases separated the two germline ends. This CDR3 reads CASSFLPIRGIGPGANVLTF. The CDR3 DNA reads as TGTGCCAGCAGTTTCCTCCCGATCAGGGGTATAGGTCCTGGGGCCAACGTCCTGACTTTC.

J is TRBJ2-6 and V is TRBV20-1; D might be TRBD1 (5 bases). Trimming left V 2 bases short and J 4 bases short, with 18 bases between. This CDR3 has 17 residues. CDR1 and CDR2 (germline): DFQATT, SNEGSKA (reference sequence). CDR3 amino acids: CSARRARDGSGANVLTF. The CDR3 DNA is TGCAGTGCTAGAAGGGCCAGGGATGGCTCCGGGGCCAACGTCCTGACTTTC.

J is TRBJ2-5 and V is TRBV9; TRBD2 matches at 10 bases. CDR3 size: 15 residues. The V and J ends lost 0 bases and 6 bases, in that order; junction bases with no gene match: 5. Germline V gene lookup returns CDR1 SGDLS and CDR2 YYNGEE. The CDR3 DNA sequence: TGTGCCAGCAGCGTAGAAGCGGGAGGGCGGAAGACCCAGTACTTC. Residues: CASSVEAGGRKTQYF.

There are a few counts of this clonotype. The chain couples TRBV20-1 to TRBJ2-4; 7 bases align to TRBD1. Germline values: CDR1 DFQATT, CDR2 SNEGSKA (reference sequence). This CDR3 has 14 residues. The V and J ends lost 5 bases and 1 base, in that order; junction bases with no gene match: 5. The CDR3 reads CSASPDRAKNIQYF. The CDR3 region has the DNA TGCAGTGCTTCGCCGGACAGGGCCAAAAACATTCAGTACTTC.

Many counts were recorded for this clonotype. CDR3 sequence reads: CATSRDGHQPQHF. In DNA, the CDR3 is TGTGCCACCAGCAGAGATGGTCATCAGCCCCAGCATTTT. This chain links TRBV15 with TRBJ1-5; D is unresolved. Germline CDR1 is LNHNV and CDR2 is YYDKDF (reference sequence). Trimming cost V 0 bases and J 5 bases, with 5 bases left between them. There are 13 residues in the CDR3.

In its sample, this clonotype was seen many times. The chain uses TRBV10-3 and TRBJ1-1; D ambiguous. Germline CDR1 ENHRY, CDR2 SYGVKD. The ends were cut back, 6 bases at V and 1 base at J, with 3 bases in the middle. This CDR3 has 11 amino acids. CDR3: CAISQNTEAFF. The CDR3 bases are TGTGCCATCAGCCAGAACACTGAAGCTTTCTTT.

In its sample, this clonotype was seen a few times. V is TRBV18 and J is TRBJ2-2; D is ambiguous. Trimming pared 2 bases from V and 3 bases from J, leaving 10 bases between. Germline CDR1 reads KGHSH; CDR2 reads LQKENI. The CDR3 consists of 15 residues. The CDR3, as DNA: TGTGCCAGCTCACCATTGACAATTTACACCGGGGAGCTGTTTTTT. Residues: CASSPLTIYTGELFF. Variable domain in full (rest from reference TRBV18 and TRBJ2-2): NAGVMQNPRHLVRRRGQEARLRCSPMKGHSHVYWYRQLPEEGLKFMVYLQKENIIDESGMPKERFSAEFPKEGPSILRIQQVVRGDSAAYFCASSPLTIYTGELFFGEGSRLTVL.

The rearrangement uses TRBV6-1 and TRBJ1-5; 7 nucleotides match TRBD1. The CDR3 is made up of 15 amino acids. Germline V CDR1 and CDR2: MNHNS, SASEGT. V trimming: 5 bases; J trimming: 7 bases; junction bases outside the gene matches: 11. DNA for the CDR3: TGTGCCAGCAGTCCTACAGGGGACCCGAGGCAGCCCCAGCATTTT. Protein sequence: CASSPTGDPRQPQHF.

There are many counts of this clonotype. The rearrangement uses TRBV15 and TRBJ2-5; no clear D gene. V gave up 3 bases and J gave up 5 bases, with 19 bases separating them. This CDR3 is 16 amino acids long. The germline V gene has CDR1 LNHNV and CDR2 YYDKDF (reference sequence). Here the CDR3 reads CATSSPSDPVGETQYF. For the CDR3, the DNA is TGTGCCACCAGCAGTCCCTCGGACCCAGTGGGGGAGACCCAGTACTTC.

V and J are TRBV20-1 and TRBJ2-3; 11 bases map to TRBD2. This CDR3 is built from 15 residues. CDR1 is DFQATT, CDR2 SNEGSKA, per germline (reference sequence). The ends lost 6 bases at V and 4 bases at J; junction bases unmatched: 9. This CDR3 is CSAPLGTSGPDTQYF. Written as DNA, the CDR3 is TGCAGTGCGCCACTTGGGACTAGCGGACCAGATACGCAGTATTTT.

This rearrangement joins TRBV18 to TRBJ2-1; D might be TRBD2 (6 bases). Looked up from germline, CDR1 is KGHSH and CDR2 is LQKENI. The CDR3 is made up of 15 amino acids. V lost 1 base to trimming and J lost 0 bases, with 7 bases between them. The CDR3 sequence: CASSPLAASYNEQFF. The CDR3 nucleotides are TGTGCCAGCTCACCACTAGCGGCCTCCTACAATGAGCAGTTCTTC.

At least ten counts were recorded for this clonotype. V and J are TRBV28 and TRBJ2-6; D may be TRBD1 (6 bases). The CDR3 has 15 residues. Between the trimmed V and J ends, which lost 5 bases and 2 bases, there was a span of 10 bases. In germline, CDR1 is MDHEN, CDR2 SYDVKM. The CDR3 coding sequence is TGTGCCAGCAGTATTCCAGGGGCTGGGGCCAACGTCCTGACTTTC. Translation gives CASSIPGAGANVLTF.

The V call is TRBV20-1, the J call TRBJ1-2; D is ambiguous. The CDR3 sequence is 11 residues long. CDR1 and CDR2 (germline): DFQATT, SNEGSKA (reference sequence). V was pared by 3 bases and J by 4 bases, with 6 bases between. This CDR3 is CSASLGYGYTF. CDR3 in DNA: TGCAGTGCTAGTCTGGGCTATGGCTACACCTTC.

This clonotype was seen a few times. V usage is TRBV28 and J usage is TRBJ1-2; a weak D match, TRBD1 (5 bases). Germline-derived CDR1 and CDR2 are MDHEN and SYDVKM. V lost 3 bases to trimming and J lost 4 bases, with 15 bases between them. The CDR3 runs to 15 residues. In nucleotides, the CDR3 is TGTGCCAGCAGTTTCGGGTTGGGGCAGCTCTATGGCTACACCTTC. Amino acids: CASSFGLGQLYGYTF.

This clonotype was recorded a few times. This chain connects TRBV7-3 to TRBJ2-6; no definite D call. Germline lookup yields CDR1 SGHTA and CDR2 FQGTGA. The V gene lost 3 bases and the J gene lost 0 bases, with 12 bases spanning the gap. This CDR3 contains 17 residues. The CDR3 reads CASSLVPTRSGANVLTF. In DNA form, the CDR3 reads TGTGCCAGCAGCTTGGTTCCGACCCGCTCTGGGGCCAACGTCCTGACTTTC.

The V and J genes are TRBV13 and TRBJ2-7; D is perhaps TRBD2 (6 bases). The CDR3 is made up of 14 amino acids. Germline V gene lookup returns CDR1 PRHDT and CDR2 FYEKMQ (reference sequence). Trimming stripped 3 bases from V and 0 bases from J, with 9 bases between. DNA of the CDR3: TGTGCCAGCAGCTTCCGCGGGGCCTCCTACGAGCAGTACTTC. Amino acids: CASSFRGASYEQYF. The entire variable domain, with the rest obtained from reference TRBV13 and TRBJ2-7, is as follows: AAGVIQSPRHLIKEKRETATLKCYPIPRHDTVYWYQQGPGQDPQFLISFYEKMQSDKGSIPDRFSAQQFSDYHSELNMSSLELGDSALYFCASSFRGASYEQYFGPGTRLTVT.

This clonotype was recorded a few times. The chain carries TRBV28 and TRBJ2-1; 13 nucleotides match TRBD2. The CDR3 is made up of 15 amino acids. The J segment lost 8 bases and the V segment lost 3 bases, leaving 4 bases of the junction unmatched. From germline, CDR1 is MDHEN and CDR2 SYDVKM. This chain's CDR3 is CASSLGTSGTHEQFF. The CDR3 bases are TGTGCCAGCAGTTTGGGGACTAGCGGGACCCATGAGCAGTTCTTC. The full variable domain, in which reference TRBV28 and TRBJ2-1 provide the parts outside the CDR3, is DVKVTQSSRYLVKRTGEKVFLECVQDMDHENMFWYRQDPGLGLRLIYFSYDVKMKEKGDIPEGYSVSREKKERFSLILESASTNQTSMYLCASSLGTSGTHEQFFGPGTRLTVL.

This clonotype was recorded once. The genes are TRBV5-1 and TRBJ2-4; no reliable D call. Trimming removed 2 bases from V and 0 bases from J, with 12 bases in between. The CDR3 spans 16 residues. The V gene's germline CDR1 is SGHRS and CDR2 YFSETQ. The CDR3 sequence: CASSLNGGTAKNIQYF. The CDR3 coding sequence is TGCGCCAGCAGCTTAAACGGCGGAACAGCCAAAAACATTCAGTACTTC.

This clonotype has ten or more counts. This chain connects TRBV20-1 to TRBJ2-2, with 9 bases fitting TRBD1. The J segment lost 4 bases and the V segment lost 5 bases, leaving 5 bases of the junction unmatched. There are 14 residues in the CDR3. CDR1 and CDR2 from the germline V gene are DFQATT and SNEGSKA (reference sequence). CDR3 sequence reads: CSAYRGLGTGELFF. Written as DNA, the CDR3 is TGCAGTGCTTACAGGGGGCTGGGCACCGGGGAGCTGTTTTTT.

The chain recombines TRBV19 with TRBJ2-2; 9 bases line up with TRBD2. Trimming took 2 bases from V and 3 from J; bases not matched to a gene: 7. This CDR3 spans 17 amino acids. CDR1 is LNHDA, CDR2 SQIVND, per germline (reference sequence). For the CDR3, the DNA is TGTGCCAGTAGTATAACAAAGACTAGCGGATACACCGGGGAGCTGTTTTTT. The encoded protein is CASSITKTSGYTGELFF.

In its sample, this clonotype was seen many times. This chain joins TRBV2 and TRBJ2-6; D ambiguous. V lost 9 bases and J 0 bases, leaving 21 bases between the germline ends. Per the germline V gene, CDR1 is SNHLY and CDR2 is FYNNEI. The CDR3 is 18 amino acids. The CDR3 loop is CASHPPGQAYSGANVLTF. In nucleotides, the CDR3 is TGTGCCAGTCATCCCCCGGGCCAGGCATACTCTGGGGCCAACGTCCTGACTTTC.

This clonotype was seen at least ten times. The rearrangement uses TRBV29-1 and TRBJ2-5; 8 nucleotides align to TRBD1. Trimming removed 1 base from V and 2 bases from J; junction bases left unmatched: 6. CDR1 is SQVTM, CDR2 ANQGSEA, per germline. The CDR3 has 15 amino acids. In DNA, the CDR3 is TGCAGCGTTGAAGCGACAGGGGCGGGGCAAGAGACCCAGTACTTC. It specifies CSVEATGAGQETQYF. Filled out from reference TRBV29-1 and TRBJ2-5, the complete variable domain reads SAVISQKPSRDICQRGTSLTIQCQVDSQVTMMFWYRQQPGQSLTLIATANQGSEATYESGFVIDKFPISRPNLTFSTLTVSNMSPEDSSIYLCSVEATGAGQETQYFGPGTRLLVL.

Ten or more counts support this clonotype. The genes are TRBV28 and TRBJ2-7, with D possibly being TRBD2 (6 bases). Germline CDR1 MDHEN, CDR2 SYDVKM. V lost 9 bases and J 5 bases, leaving 8 bases between the germline ends. The CDR3 runs to 10 residues. This CDR3 reads CASRGNEQYF. The CDR3, as DNA: TGTGCCAGTCGGGGGAACGAGCAGTACTTC. Based on the CDR3 plus reference TRBV28 and TRBJ2-7, the full variable domain is DVKVTQSSRYLVKRTGEKVFLECVQDMDHENMFWYRQDPGLGLRLIYFSYDVKMKEKGDIPEGYSVSREKKERFSLILESASTNQTSMYLCASRGNEQYFGPGTRLTVT.